These T cell receptor beta chains were read from a single sample in a study of radiotherapy plus CTLA-4 blockade in lung cancer. Here immunoSEQ multiplex PCR was the method, and the copy in TCRdb shows in-frame clones only, minus some. The sample yields roughly 100,000 clones, over 75% seen once. This specimen consisted of peripheral blood, obtained from a patient treated with radiotherapy plus ipilimumab. These receptors originate from a human donor with non-small cell lung cancer that progressed on radiotherapy plus ipilimumab. Some clones in this sample may be carry-over from other donors' samples. Both conserved end residues are part of each CDR3. D genes are given only for firm matches. Expanded clones get a size class; other rows say once, few or many, or leave the size out.

d_call	clone_size	v_call	j_call	cdr3_aa	cdr3_nt
TRBD1	.	TRBV6-6	TRBJ1-6	CASNKGARNSPLHF	TGTGCCAGCAATAAGGGGGCGAGGAATTCACCCCTCCACTTT
.	.	TRBV27	TRBJ2-7	CASSSLPDSPYEQYF	TGTGCCAGCAGTTCCCTCCCCGACAGTCCCTACGAGCAGTACTTC
.	.	TRBV2	TRBJ2-5	CASRGLAGLRETQYF	TGTGCCAGCAGAGGACTCGCGGGGCTAAGGGAGACCCAGTACTTC
TRBD1	.	TRBV30	TRBJ1-1	CAWRGTVEAFF	TGTGCCTGGAGGGGGACAGTTGAAGCTTTCTTT
.	few	TRBV7-2	TRBJ2-3	CASSSGLPPDTQYF	TGTGCCAGCAGCTCGGGTCTCCCCCCAGATACGCAGTATTTT
.	few	TRBV5-1	TRBJ2-3	CASSLEAEDTQYF	TGCGCCAGCAGCTTGGAGGCTGAAGATACGCAGTATTTT
.	.	TRBV7-9	TRBJ2-1	CASSLQVYNEQFF	TGTGCCAGCAGCTTACAGGTCTACAATGAGCAGTTCTTC
TRBD1	.	TRBV2	TRBJ2-5	CASRDRGETQYF	TGTGCCAGCAGGGACAGGGGAGAGACCCAGTACTTC
.	.	TRBV5-1	TRBJ1-2	CASKLQDNRNGYTF	TGCGCCAGCAAGCTCCAGGACAACCGCAATGGCTACACCTTC
TRBD2	.	TRBV7-8	TRBJ2-5	CASRNFGRGQETQYF	TGTGCCAGCAGAAATTTTGGGCGGGGGCAAGAGACCCAGTACTTC
TRBD2	.	TRBV6-5	TRBJ2-1	CASSLPTSGGALQFF	TGTGCCAGCAGCCTACCCACTAGCGGGGGGGCTCTGCAGTTCTTC
.	.	TRBV11-3	TRBJ2-2	CASSLGAGELFF	TGTGCCAGCAGCTTAGGGGCCGGGGAGCTGTTTTTT
.	few	TRBV15	TRBJ1-6	CATSPRAGLNSPLHF	TGTGCCACCAGCCCCCGGGCAGGGCTGAATTCACCCCTCCACTTT
TRBD1	.	TRBV6-6	TRBJ2-7	CASGGRGLLEQYF	TGTGCCAGCGGGGGCAGGGGGCTGCTCGAGCAGTACTTC
.	.	TRBV6-1	TRBJ1-1	CASSRRFEAFF	TGTGCCAGCAGTCGTAGATTTGAAGCTTTCTTT
.	.	TRBV28	TRBJ2-1	CASSLIPEYNEQFF	TGTGCCAGCAGTTTGATCCCAGAATACAATGAGCAGTTCTTC
.	.	TRBV28	TRBJ2-5	CASSLNRETQYF	TGTGCCAGCAGTTTAAATCGAGAGACCCAGTACTTC
TRBD1	.	TRBV11-1	TRBJ2-2	CASRKGRQGNTGELFF	TGTGCCAGCAGAAAAGGTAGACAGGGAAACACCGGGGAGCTGTTTTTT
.	.	TRBV7-6	TRBJ2-7	CASSSGTILYEQYF	TGTGCCAGCAGCTCCGGGACAATTCTTTACGAGCAGTACTTC
.	.	TRBV19	TRBJ2-7	CASSTRTGTKTYEQYF	TGTGCCAGTAGTACCCGGACAGGGACTAAGACCTACGAGCAGTACTTC
TRBD1	.	TRBV6-6	TRBJ1-1	CASTRGQGSTEAFF	TGTGCCAGCACCCGGGGACAGGGATCCACTGAAGCTTTCTTT
.	.	TRBV10-3	TRBJ1-1	CAISDTTRNTEAFF	TGTGCCATCAGTGACACGACTAGGAACACTGAAGCTTTCTTT
TRBD1	.	TRBV11-2	TRBJ1-6	CASSFIPGQGNSPLHF	TGTGCCAGCAGCTTTATACCGGGACAGGGTAATTCACCCCTCCACTTT
.	.	TRBV29-1	TRBJ1-4	CSVEDLGARTNEKLFF	TGCAGCGTTGAAGATCTGGGGGCGCGGACTAATGAAAAACTGTTTTTT
.	.	TRBV11-2	TRBJ2-2	CASSLRGLLIGELFF	TGTGCCAGCAGCTTAAGAGGTTTATTGATCGGGGAGCTGTTTTTT